The 5 T cell receptor beta chains below were found in one sample sequenced in a study of early T cells in non-severe SARS-CoV-2 infection. TCRdb ran MiXCR on the 5' RACE reads and lists one entry per CDR3 protein. Here the sample spans about 77,000 distinct CDR3 sequences, about a sixth being singletons. Sequencing was done on a sample of whole blood. These receptors originate from an adult who was a healthcare worker with PCR-confirmed SARS-CoV-2 infection or an uninfected control (not recorded which).

This sequence joins TRBV7-6 and TRBJ2-7; D is uncertain. V dropped 1 base and J dropped 4 bases, with 11 bases sitting between them. Germline V gives CDR1 SGHVS, CDR2 FNYEAQ. The CDR3 totals 14 residues. The CDR3 DNA follows: TGTGCCAGCAGCTTAGGCTCGATCAGGTACGAGCAGTACTTC. Translating gives CASSLGSIRYEQYF.

V gene TRBV9 combines with J gene TRBJ2-7; D gene unclear. The CDR3 runs 15 residues. The V gene lost 4 bases and the J gene lost 2 bases, with 16 bases spanning the gap. The germline CDR1 and CDR2 sequences are SGDLS and YYNGEE. The CDR3 DNA reads TGTGCCAGCAGCCCCATCGTTGGCCCTACCTACGAGCAGTACTTC. It encodes CASSPIVGPTYEQYF. Complete variable domain (other parts from reference TRBV9 and TRBJ2-7): DSGVTQTPKHLITATGQRVTLRCSPRSGDLSVYWYQQSLDQGLQFLIQYYNGEERAKGNILERFSAQQFPDLHSELNLSSLELGDSALYFCASSPIVGPTYEQYFGPGTRLTVT.

A few counts support this clonotype. The rearrangement links TRBV20-1 to TRBJ1-3, with D perhaps matching TRBD1 (6 bases). CDR1 and CDR2 from the germline V gene are DFQATT and SNEGSKA (reference sequence). The V end was cut by 4 bases, the J end by 0 bases, with 13 bases between. The CDR3 extends over 15 amino acids. Written as DNA, the CDR3 is TGCAGTGCTATTCCGGACAGACGCTCTGGAAACACCATATATTTT. Translating it yields CSAIPDRRSGNTIYF.

In DNA, the CDR3 is TGCGCCAGCAGTGAGGGGCAGGGTGAACGCAATGAGCAGTTCTTC. Translating gives CASSEGQGERNEQFF. The gene calls are TRBV10-1 and TRBJ2-1; D might be TRBD1 (5 bases). The CDR3 covers 15 residues. V was trimmed by 2 bases and J by 6 bases, leaving 14 bases between them. Germline assignment: CDR1 WNHNN and CDR2 SYGVQD (reference sequence).

The chain links TRBV19 to TRBJ2-5; weak D call: TRBD2 (5 bases). CDR1 and CDR2 from the germline V gene are LNHDA and SQIVND (reference sequence). The CDR3 length is 12 residues. Trimming pared 2 bases from V and 10 bases from J, leaving 11 bases between. The DNA of the CDR3 is TGTGCCAGTAGTATACCGGGGTGGCGCCAGTACTTC. Protein product: CASSIPGWRQYF.